This is a list of T cell receptor beta chains from one sample in a study of T-cell reconstitution after alpha-beta-depleted transplantation in children. TCRdb re-called the PCR reads with MiXCR, one entry per CDR3 protein. Of 500,000 to 750,000 distinct CDR3 sequences in the sample, more than 20% were seen once. Material: PBMCs, obtained before TCRalphabeta/CD19-depleted stem cell transplant. These receptors were obtained from a boy younger than two with Wiskott-Aldrich syndrome, due to receive a stem cell transplant. The CDR3 runs from the conserved cysteine through the conserved F or W. Each record gives: V gene, J gene, clone size, D gene, CDR3 protein, CDR3 DNA. A D gene is named only where the DNA matches it firmly. The size of a clone is reported for some rows only, either as once, few or many, or as a class for expanded clones.

TRBV5-1	TRBJ2-1	few	NA	CASRTTGSNNEQFF	TGCGCCTCCCGAACTACCGGGTCTAACAATGAGCAGTTCTTC
TRBV5-6	TRBJ2-3	NA	TRBD1	CASSGGTGPRSTDTQYF	TGTGCCAGCAGCGGAGGGACAGGACCCCGAAGCACAGATACGCAGTATTTT
TRBV4-2	TRBJ2-1	NA	NA	CASSQEIDRRFF	TGTGCCAGCAGCCAAGAGATCGATAGAAGGTTCTTC
TRBV20-1	TRBJ1-2	few	NA	CSAPNRDSHYGYTF	TGCAGTGCTCCCAACAGGGATTCCCACTATGGCTACACCTTC
TRBV6-5	TRBJ2-1	NA	TRBD2	CASSYIAGGSSFEQFF	TGTGCCAGCAGTTACATTGCGGGAGGTTCTTCCTTTGAGCAGTTCTTC
TRBV28	TRBJ2-7	NA	TRBD1	CATRTRDRAYEQYF	TGTGCCACCAGAACCCGGGACAGGGCCTACGAGCAGTACTTC
TRBV5-1	TRBJ2-1	NA	TRBD1	CASSWGTGGLDEQFF	TGCGCCAGCAGCTGGGGGACAGGGGGCTTGGATGAGCAGTTCTTC
TRBV7-9	TRBJ1-2	many	NA	CASSLTGRQDNTF	TGTGCCAGCAGCTTAACGGGCCGACAGGACAACACCTTC
TRBV5-5	TRBJ2-7	NA	NA	CASSGMGGLKYEQYF	TGTGCCAGCAGCGGAATGGGGGGACTGAAATACGAGCAGTACTTC
TRBV5-1	TRBJ2-4	NA	NA	CASSETAFIAKNVQYF	TGCGCCAGCAGCGAGACTGCCTTTATAGCCAAAAACGTTCAGTACTTC
TRBV12-3/TRBV12-4	TRBJ2-7	few	TRBD1	CASSSSGQGYEQYF	TGTGCCAGCAGTTCTAGCGGACAGGGGTACGAGCAGTACTTC
TRBV20-1	TRBJ1-1	NA	TRBD1	CSFGQGNTEAFF	TGCAGTTTTGGACAGGGAAACACTGAAGCTTTCTTT
TRBV20-1	TRBJ2-7	NA	NA	CSARFWGYEQYF	TGCAGTGCTAGGTTTTGGGGGTACGAGCAGTACTTC
TRBV30	TRBJ2-2	NA	TRBD2	CASPAGGNTGELFF	TGTGCCTCCCCCGCGGGGGGGAACACCGGGGAGCTGTTTTTT
TRBV7-2	TRBJ2-2	NA	NA	CASSIILSGTGELFF	TGTGCCAGCAGCATCATCCTAAGCGGCACCGGGGAGCTGTTTTTT
TRBV6-1	TRBJ2-1	NA	TRBD2	CASSEVLAGAIEQFF	TGTGCCAGCAGTGAGGTTTTAGCGGGAGCGATTGAGCAGTTCTTC
TRBV18	TRBJ1-2	NA	NA	CASSQAGSTYGYTF	TGTGCCAGCTCACAGGCAGGGAGTACCTATGGCTACACCTTC
TRBV27	TRBJ2-5	NA	NA	CASGKETQYF	TGTGCCAGCGGCAAAGAGACCCAGTACTTC
TRBV5-5	TRBJ1-2	NA	NA	CASSFQKGYTF	TGTGCCAGCAGCTTTCAAAAGGGCTACACCTTC
TRBV20-1	TRBJ2-3	NA	TRBD2	CSARSAGGRTDTQYF	TGCAGTGCTAGGTCAGCGGGAGGGCGGACAGATACGCAGTATTTT
TRBV2	TRBJ1-5	NA	NA	CASILRRDSNQPQHF	TGTGCCAGCATCCTAAGACGGGATAGCAATCAGCCCCAGCATTTT
TRBV6-4	TRBJ1-1	NA	TRBD1	CASSEQKGATEAFF	TGTGCCAGCAGTGAGCAGAAGGGGGCAACTGAAGCTTTCTTT
TRBV12-3/TRBV12-4	TRBJ2-7	few	NA	CASRIDSSSYEQYF	TGTGCCAGCAGAATAGACAGTTCATCCTACGAGCAGTACTTC
TRBV12-3/TRBV12-4	TRBJ2-3	NA	TRBD2	CASSIRLAGGTDTQYF	TGTGCCAGCAGCATCCGACTAGCGGGAGGCACAGATACGCAGTATTTT
TRBV11-2	TRBJ2-2	NA	NA	CASSPDSTGRSGELFF	TGTGCCAGCAGCCCGGATTCGACAGGGAGGTCCGGGGAGCTGTTTTTT
TRBV5-1	TRBJ1-4	NA	NA	CASSLAGGHSIEKLFF	TGCGCCAGCAGCTTGGCCGGGGGGCACAGCATTGAAAAACTGTTTTTT
TRBV12-3/TRBV12-4	TRBJ1-2	few	NA	CASSLGAFDYGYTF	TGTGCCAGCAGTTTAGGGGCCTTCGACTATGGCTACACCTTC
TRBV2	TRBJ2-1	once	TRBD1	CASGDPRTGGTYNEQFF	TGTGCCAGCGGAGACCCAAGGACAGGGGGCACCTACAATGAGCAGTTCTTC
TRBV5-1	TRBJ2-5	NA	NA	CASSFGGGGRGTQYF	TGCGCCAGCAGCTTCGGAGGGGGCGGACGTGGGACCCAGTACTTC
TRBV29-1	TRBJ2-3	NA	TRBD2	CSVAISAGASDTQYF	TGCAGCGTAGCTATCTCAGCGGGAGCATCAGATACGCAGTATTTT
TRBV24-1	TRBJ2-1	NA	NA	CATSDLPPYNEQFF	TGTGCCACCAGTGATTTGCCACCCTACAATGAGCAGTTCTTC
TRBV6-5	TRBJ2-1	NA	TRBD1	CASSYGTGANEQFF	TGTGCCAGCAGTTACGGGACAGGGGCCAATGAGCAGTTCTTC
TRBV27	TRBJ2-7	few	TRBD1	CASSFRDRLYEQYF	TGTGCCAGCAGCTTCCGGGACAGGCTCTACGAGCAGTACTTC
TRBV7-2	TRBJ2-3	few	TRBD1	CASSPTGGADTQYF	TGTGCCAGCAGTCCAACAGGGGGCGCAGATACGCAGTATTTT
TRBV7-6	TRBJ2-1	once	TRBD2	CASSLGTSRTPEQFF	TGTGCCAGCAGCTTGGGGACTAGTCGGACACCCGAGCAGTTCTTC
TRBV3-1	TRBJ1-1	NA	TRBD1	CASSQAGTGAFF	TGTGCCAGCAGCCAGGCCGGGACAGGAGCTTTCTTT
TRBV27	TRBJ2-7	NA	TRBD1	CASSLRTGDHEQYF	TGTGCCAGCAGTTTACGTACAGGGGACCACGAGCAGTACTTC
TRBV5-5	TRBJ2-5	NA	NA	CASSLYRVGRGGGTQYF	TGTGCCAGCAGCTTGTACCGGGTCGGCAGGGGAGGTGGGACCCAGTACTTC
TRBV29-1	TRBJ2-3	once	TRBD2	CSVSRLAGESTDTQYF	TGCAGCGTTTCAAGACTAGCGGGAGAAAGCACAGATACGCAGTATTTT
TRBV20-1	TRBJ2-1	NA	NA	CSASRTSSEQFF	TGCAGTGCTAGCCGTACTAGCAGTGAGCAGTTCTTC
TRBV24-1	TRBJ2-1	few	NA	CATSDRGIRVEQFF	TGTGCCACCAGTGACCGCGGGATTAGGGTTGAGCAGTTCTTC
TRBV28	TRBJ1-1	few	NA	CASSARFRDTEAFF	TGTGCCAGCAGTGCGAGGTTCCGGGACACTGAAGCTTTCTTT
TRBV27	TRBJ1-1	NA	NA	CASSLFGGRRWGTEAFF	TGTGCCAGCAGTTTATTCGGGGGGCGGAGATGGGGCACTGAAGCTTTCTTT
TRBV5-1	TRBJ1-1	NA	NA	CASSLASGAAREAFF	TGCGCCAGCAGCTTGGCATCAGGGGCCGCCAGAGAAGCTTTCTTT
TRBV12-3/TRBV12-4	TRBJ2-1	NA	TRBD2	CASSLTASGRPYNEQFF	TGTGCCAGCAGTTTAACGGCTAGCGGGAGGCCCTACAATGAGCAGTTCTTC
TRBV5-1	TRBJ2-1	few	TRBD2	CASSFVPGLAGGPYNEQFF	TGCGCCAGCAGCTTCGTCCCGGGACTAGCGGGAGGTCCCTACAATGAGCAGTTCTTC
TRBV5-1	TRBJ2-5	NA	NA	CASSLMGEETQYF	TGCGCCAGCAGCTTGATGGGAGAGGAGACCCAGTACTTC
TRBV18	TRBJ2-2	NA	NA	CASSPAGKSTGELFF	TGTGCCAGCTCACCGGCGGGAAAATCGACCGGGGAGCTGTTTTTT
TRBV28	TRBJ1-1	few	NA	CASSSLQNTEAFF	TGTGCCAGCAGTTCTTTGCAGAACACTGAAGCTTTCTTT
TRBV28	TRBJ2-7	NA	NA	CASSPIPRGYEQYF	TGTGCCAGCAGTCCTATCCCGAGGGGGTACGAGCAGTACTTC
TRBV20-1	TRBJ2-3	few	NA	CSARQGVGTDTQYF	TGCAGTGCGCGGCAGGGAGTGGGAACAGATACGCAGTATTTT
TRBV5-1	TRBJ2-7	few	NA	CASSRRDSRNYEQYF	TGCGCCAGCAGCCGACGGGACTCCCGGAACTACGAGCAGTACTTC